These 17 T cell receptor beta chains came from one sample sequenced in a study of OX40 agonist ivuxolimab in advanced cancers. The method was immunoSEQ multiplex PCR; TCRdb's version includes in-frame clones alone and lacks a portion of them. The sample has about 130,000 clones, roughly 91% seen once; the top ten hold more than 0.8%. The sequencing here drew on CD4+ or CD8+ T cells sorted from blood, taken in a trial of the OX40 agonist ivuxolimab. These receptors all come from an adult with an advanced solid tumor such as melanoma, head and neck, liver or kidney cancer.

This chain links TRBV28 with TRBJ2-4; D ambiguous. This CDR3 is 13 amino acids long. CDR1 and CDR2 from the germline V gene are MDHEN and SYDVKM. Deletions cut 2 bases from V and 5 bases from J, with 7 bases between. The CDR3, as DNA: TGTGCCAGCAGTTTAGCCCCGGAAAACATTCAGTACTTC. Translating it yields CASSLAPENIQYF.

This clone was counted between two and nine times. The chain combines TRBV15 with TRBJ1-2, with D possibly being TRBD1 (5 bases). This CDR3 has 15 residues. Germline lookup yields CDR1 LNHNV and CDR2 YYDKDF (reference sequence). V shed 0 bases and J shed 7 bases, with 15 bases lying between them. The CDR3 coding sequence is TGTGCCACCAGCAGAGATGGAAGGGGTGGTGGTGGCTACACCTTC. This gives the protein CATSRDGRGGGGYTF.

This rearrangement joins TRBV2 to TRBJ1-4; unclear D gene. Germline CDR1 reads SNHLY; CDR2 reads FYNNEI. V was trimmed by 6 bases and J by 4 bases, leaving 9 bases between them. CDR3 size: 13 residues. The CDR3 spells CASSLQVNEKLFF. CDR3 coding DNA: TGTGCCAGCAGCTTGCAAGTTAATGAAAAACTGTTTTTT.

The rearrangement uses TRBV2 and TRBJ1-5; the match to TRBD1 covers 11 bases. CDR1 and CDR2 from the germline V gene are SNHLY and FYNNEI. The trim removed 8 bases at V and 5 bases at J, leaving 5 bases unmatched. The length of the CDR3 is 14 residues. CDR3 loop: CASRGQGAYQPQHF. CDR3 nucleotides: TGTGCCAGCCGTGGACAGGGGGCATATCAGCCCCAGCATTTT. Combining the CDR3 with reference TRBV2 and TRBJ1-5 gives the whole variable domain EPEVTQTPSHQVTQMGQEVILRCVPISNHLYFYWYRQILGQKVEFLVSFYNNEISEKSEIFDDQFSVERPDGSNFTLKIRSTKLEDSAMYFCASRGQGAYQPQHFGDGTRLSIL.

The V gene is TRBV7-3, the J gene TRBJ1-1; TRBD1 matches at 9 bases. Germline CDR1 and CDR2: SGHTA and FQGTGA. After removal of 5 bases from V and 4 bases from J, the junction contained 5 bases not matched to a gene. The CDR3 length is 14 residues. CDR3 sequence (DNA): TGTGCCAGCAGCCGACAGGGGGAGAGCACTGAAGCTTTCTTT. Amino acid sequence: CASSRQGESTEAFF.

The chain has TRBV5-1 and TRBJ1-2; no clear D. The germline CDR1 and CDR2 sequences are SGHRS and YFSETQ. CDR3 size: 15 residues. The germline V and J ends were trimmed by 0 bases and 2 bases, with 11 bases remaining between them. The CDR3 loop reads CASSLGTGLNYGYTF. The DNA of the CDR3 is TGCGCCAGCAGCTTGGGAACGGGTCTGAACTATGGCTACACCTTC. The full variable domain, rest sourced from reference TRBV5-1 and TRBJ1-2, is KAGVTQTPRYLIKTRGQQVTLSCSPISGHRSVSWYQQTPGQGLQFLFEYFSETQRNKGNFPGRFSGRQFSNSRSEMNVSTLELGDSALYLCASSLGTGLNYGYTFGSGTRLTVV.

This clone came up a few times. The rearrangement joins TRBV4-3 to TRBJ2-5; no firm D call. The CDR3 is 16 amino acids. CDR1 and CDR2 from the germline V gene are LGHNA and YSLEER. Trimming removed 0 bases from V and 5 bases from J, with 16 bases in between. CDR3 nucleotide sequence: TGCGCCAGCAGCCAAGATCTAACAGCCACGTGGGAGACCCAGTACTTC. It encodes CASSQDLTATWETQYF.

The chain is built from TRBV5-1 and TRBJ2-3; 9 nucleotides agree with TRBD2. The CDR3 contains 16 residues. Per the germline V gene, CDR1 is SGHRS and CDR2 is YFSETQ. The trim removed 0 bases at V and 1 base at J, leaving 3 bases unmatched. DNA of the CDR3: TGCGCCAGCAGCTTGGGTAGCGGGGGAGGCACAGATACGCAGTATTTT. Its translation is CASSLGSGGGTDTQYF.

The chain uses TRBV19 and TRBJ1-6, with TRBD1 as a possible D gene (5 bases). The germline V and J ends were trimmed by 2 bases and 6 bases, with 11 bases remaining between them. Germline lookup yields CDR1 LNHDA and CDR2 SQIVND (reference sequence). The CDR3 sequence is 15 residues long. The CDR3 loop reads CASSIQGTFNSPLHF. For the CDR3, the DNA is TGTGCCAGTAGTATACAGGGAACATTTAATTCACCCCTCCACTTT.

V and J are TRBV18 and TRBJ1-2, with 10 bases matching TRBD1. The CDR3 sequence is 17 residues long. Germline loops: CDR1 KGHSH, CDR2 LQKENI. Trimming took 6 bases from V and 5 from J; bases not matched to a gene: 15. The CDR3 bases are TGTGCCAGCTCGTCCCGCCGACCGGGACAGGGGACGTATGGCTACACCTTC. This sequence encodes CASSSRRPGQGTYGYTF.

The chain employs TRBV5-1 and TRBJ2-7; D might be TRBD2 (5 bases). V lost 4 bases to trimming and J lost 2 bases, with 10 bases between them. Germline V gene sequence: CDR1 SGHRS, CDR2 YFSETQ. The CDR3 runs to 13 residues. The CDR3 sequence: CASSTRVTYEQYF. The CDR3 DNA is TGCGCCAGCAGCACGAGGGTCACCTACGAGCAGTACTTC.

This chain's CDR3 is CASSQTNSGGIYEQYF. CDR3 bases: TGCGCCAGCAGCCAAACGAATAGCGGGGGGATCTACGAGCAGTACTTC. The chain recombines TRBV4-1 with TRBJ2-7; 10 bases match TRBD2. CDR1 MGHRA and CDR2 YSYEKL come from the germline V gene. This CDR3 spans 16 amino acids. The V and J ends lost 2 bases and 3 bases, in that order; junction bases with no gene match: 7.

The V and J genes are TRBV11-2 and TRBJ2-7; the D gene could be TRBD1 or TRBD2 (5 bases each). The V end lost 5 bases, the J end lost 3 bases, and 20 bases lay between the germline ends. The CDR3 contains 16 residues. Germline V gene lookup returns CDR1 SGHAT and CDR2 FQNNGV. The CDR3 sequence is CASSLQGGGRIYEQYF. The CDR3 DNA reads as TGTGCCAGCAGCCTTCAGGGTGGGGGTAGGATCTACGAGCAGTACTTC. The variable domain in full, completed from reference TRBV11-2 and TRBJ2-7, reads EAGVAQSPRYKIIEKRQSVAFWCNPISGHATLYWYQQILGQGPKLLIQFQNNGVVDDSQLPKDRFSAERLKGVDSTLKIQPAKLEDSAVYLCASSLQGGGRIYEQYFGPGTRLTVT.

The chain combines TRBV7-2 with TRBJ1-2; D call uncertain. The CDR3 loop spans 12 amino acids. Between the trimmed V and J ends, which lost 5 bases and 1 base, there was a span of 5 bases. Looked up from germline, CDR1 is SGHTA and CDR2 is FQGNSA. The DNA for the CDR3 is TGTGCCAGCAGCACCCGTAACTATGGCTACACCTTC. This sequence encodes CASSTRNYGYTF. Full variable domain (rest looked up from reference TRBV7-2 and TRBJ1-2): GAGVSQSPSNKVTEKGKDVELRCDPISGHTALYWYRQSLGQGLEFLIYFQGNSAPDKSGLPSDRFSAERTGGSVSTLTIQRTQQEDSAVYLCASSTRNYGYTFGSGTRLTVV.

The rearrangement links TRBV10-2 to TRBJ1-2; 7 bases map to TRBD1. Germline CDR1 reads WSHSY; CDR2 reads SAAADI. The CDR3 has 13 amino acids. Trimming took 6 bases from V and 3 from J; bases not matched to a gene: 4. This CDR3 is CASSEGTDYGYTF. The CDR3 region has the DNA TGCGCCAGCAGCGAAGGGACAGACTATGGCTACACCTTC.

CDR3 in DNA: TGCGCCAGCAGCCGCGGAGTGAACACTGAAGCTTTCTTT. Its protein product is CASSRGVNTEAFF. The chain joins TRBV4-3 to TRBJ1-1, with D hard to call. The CDR3 loop spans 13 amino acids. The germline V gene encodes CDR1 LGHNA and CDR2 YSLEER. Deletions cut 4 bases from V and 0 bases from J, with 6 bases between.

V gene TRBV28 combines with J gene TRBJ2-7; D not certain. The V end was cut by 3 bases, the J end by 5 bases, with 8 bases between. The germline gives CDR1 MDHEN, CDR2 SYDVKM. The CDR3 is made up of 12 amino acids. CDR3 coding DNA: TGTGCCAGCAGTTTGAAGGGCCACGAGCAGTACTTC. Protein sequence: CASSLKGHEQYF.